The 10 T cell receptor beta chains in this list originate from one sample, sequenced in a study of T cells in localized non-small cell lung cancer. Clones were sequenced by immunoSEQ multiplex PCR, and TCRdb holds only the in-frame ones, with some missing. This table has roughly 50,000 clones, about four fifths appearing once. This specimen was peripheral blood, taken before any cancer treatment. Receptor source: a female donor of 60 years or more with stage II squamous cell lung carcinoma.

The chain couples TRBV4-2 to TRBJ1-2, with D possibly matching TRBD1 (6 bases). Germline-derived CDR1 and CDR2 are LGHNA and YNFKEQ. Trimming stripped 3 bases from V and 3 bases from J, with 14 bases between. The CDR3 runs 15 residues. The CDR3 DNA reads TGTGCCAGCAGCCAGGGGACATCCCAAGACTATGGCTACACCTTC. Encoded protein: CASSQGTSQDYGYTF.

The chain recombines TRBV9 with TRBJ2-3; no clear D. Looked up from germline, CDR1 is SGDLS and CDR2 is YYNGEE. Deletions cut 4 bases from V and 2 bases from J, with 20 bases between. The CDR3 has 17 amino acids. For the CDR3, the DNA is TGTGCCAGCAGCCCCGTTAGTTCCTCCCCGCACACAGATACGCAGTATTTT. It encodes CASSPVSSSPHTDTQYF.

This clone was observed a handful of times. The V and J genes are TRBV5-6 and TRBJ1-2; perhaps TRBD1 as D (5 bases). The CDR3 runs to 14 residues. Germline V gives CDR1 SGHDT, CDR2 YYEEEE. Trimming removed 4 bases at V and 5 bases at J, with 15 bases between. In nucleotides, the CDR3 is TGTGCCAGCAGCCAAAGGGGAATCCGATATGGCTACACCTTC. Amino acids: CASSQRGIRYGYTF.

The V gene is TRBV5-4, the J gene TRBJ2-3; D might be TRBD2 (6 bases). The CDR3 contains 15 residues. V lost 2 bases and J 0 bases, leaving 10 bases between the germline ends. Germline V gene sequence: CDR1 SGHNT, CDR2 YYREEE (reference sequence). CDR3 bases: TGTGCCAGCAGCTTTGGCGGGACTAGCACAGATACGCAGTATTTT. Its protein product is CASSFGGTSTDTQYF. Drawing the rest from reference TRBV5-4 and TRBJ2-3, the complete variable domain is ETGVTQSPTHLIKTRGQQVTLRCSSQSGHNTVSWYQQALGQGPQFIFQYYREEENGRGNFPPRFSGLQFPNYSSELNVNALELDDSALYLCASSFGGTSTDTQYFGPGTRLTVL.

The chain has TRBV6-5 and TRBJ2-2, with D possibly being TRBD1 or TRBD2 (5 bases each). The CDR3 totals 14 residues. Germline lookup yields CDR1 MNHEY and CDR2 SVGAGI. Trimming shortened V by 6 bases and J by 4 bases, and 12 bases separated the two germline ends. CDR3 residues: CASRSGRTTGELFF. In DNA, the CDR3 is TGTGCCAGCAGATCGGGACGGACCACCGGGGAGCTGTTTTTT.

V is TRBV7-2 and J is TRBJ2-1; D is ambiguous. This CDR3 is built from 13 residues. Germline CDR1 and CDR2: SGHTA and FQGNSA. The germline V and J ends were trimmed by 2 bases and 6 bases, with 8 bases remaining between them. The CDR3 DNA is TGTGCCAGCAGCTTAAGGCTAATCAATGAGCAGTTCTTC. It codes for CASSLRLINEQFF.

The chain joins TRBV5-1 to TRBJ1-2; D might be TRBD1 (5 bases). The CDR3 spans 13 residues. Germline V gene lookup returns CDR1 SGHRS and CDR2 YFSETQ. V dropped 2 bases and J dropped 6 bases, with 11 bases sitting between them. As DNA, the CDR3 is TGCGCCAGCAGCTTCGGGACGGAGGATGGCTACACCTTC. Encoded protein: CASSFGTEDGYTF.

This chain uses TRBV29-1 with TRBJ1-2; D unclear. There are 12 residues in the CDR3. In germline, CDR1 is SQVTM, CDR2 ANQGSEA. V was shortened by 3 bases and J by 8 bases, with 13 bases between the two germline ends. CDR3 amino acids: CSVEGGAGGYTF. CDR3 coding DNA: TGCAGCGTTGAGGGAGGCGCGGGAGGCTACACCTTC.

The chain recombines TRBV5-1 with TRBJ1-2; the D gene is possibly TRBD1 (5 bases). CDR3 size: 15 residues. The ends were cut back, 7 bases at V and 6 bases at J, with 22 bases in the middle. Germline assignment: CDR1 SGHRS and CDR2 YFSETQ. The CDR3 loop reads CASAMEPGRGHGYTF. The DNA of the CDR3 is TGCGCCAGCGCTATGGAACCGGGACGAGGCCATGGCTACACCTTC. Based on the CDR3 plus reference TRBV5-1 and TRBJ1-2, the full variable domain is KAGVTQTPRYLIKTRGQQVTLSCSPISGHRSVSWYQQTPGQGLQFLFEYFSETQRNKGNFPGRFSGRQFSNSRSEMNVSTLELGDSALYLCASAMEPGRGHGYTFGSGTRLTVV.

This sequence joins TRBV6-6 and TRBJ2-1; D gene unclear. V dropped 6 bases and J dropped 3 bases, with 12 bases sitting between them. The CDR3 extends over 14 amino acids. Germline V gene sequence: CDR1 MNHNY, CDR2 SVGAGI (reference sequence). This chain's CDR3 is CASRYTEIYNEQFF. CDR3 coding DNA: TGTGCCAGCAGGTATACAGAGATCTACAATGAGCAGTTCTTC.